These 22 T cell receptor beta chains were sequenced from one sample in a study of blood T cell repertoires in COVID-19. The repertoire was sequenced with immunoSEQ multiplex PCR; TCRdb's copy has only in-frame clones and lacks some. Here the sample spans around 60,000 clones, nearly 95% being singletons. Sequencing used peripheral blood. These TCRs come from a man aged 45 to 65 with active COVID-19.

This chain connects TRBV2 to TRBJ2-7; 8 bases agree with TRBD1. After removal of 5 bases from V and 6 bases from J, the junction contained 3 bases not matched to a gene. Germline values: CDR1 SNHLY, CDR2 FYNNEI. The CDR3 loop spans 12 amino acids. CDR3 in amino acids: CASSWTGREQYF. The CDR3 nucleotides read TGTGCCAGCAGTTGGACAGGGCGCGAGCAGTACTTC.

The chain employs TRBV9 and TRBJ2-5; 8 positions agree with TRBD1. Trimming at V came to 3 bases and at J to 3 bases, leaving 10 bases not matched to a gene. Per germline, CDR1 SGDLS and CDR2 YYNGEE. This CDR3 spans 16 amino acids. CDR3 loop: CASSGGRGHSKETQYF. CDR3 nucleotide sequence: TGTGCCAGCAGCGGAGGCAGGGGGCACTCGAAAGAGACCCAGTACTTC.

The chain couples TRBV6-1 to TRBJ2-6; D is undetermined. The CDR3 has 15 residues. CDR1 MNHNS and CDR2 SASEGT come from the germline V gene. The V and J ends lost 2 bases and 0 bases respectively, with 5 bases between them. CDR3 sequence: CASSEHSSGANVLTF. Here the CDR3 DNA reads TGTGCCAGCAGTGAACACAGCTCTGGGGCCAACGTCCTGACTTTC.

The chain joins TRBV6-6 to TRBJ2-2; 9 bases map to TRBD1. The CDR3 totals 15 residues. Trimming took 4 bases from V and 7 from J; bases not matched to a gene: 7. Germline lookup yields CDR1 MNHNY and CDR2 SVGAGI (reference sequence). CDR3 region: CASSSGTGTSGELFF. CDR3 nucleotide sequence: TGTGCCAGCAGTTCCGGGACAGGGACGAGCGGGGAGCTGTTTTTT.

This clone was detected once. The chain joins TRBV6-5 to TRBJ2-2; D gene unclear. This CDR3 has 13 amino acids. Germline values: CDR1 MNHEY, CDR2 SVGAGI. Trimming removed 6 bases from V and 0 bases from J, with 5 bases in between. CDR3 amino acids: CASRATNTGELFF. The CDR3, as DNA: TGTGCCAGCAGGGCAACGAACACCGGGGAGCTGTTTTTT.

This clone was found a few times. The chain employs TRBV2 and TRBJ1-2; no firm D call. Per the germline V gene, CDR1 is SNHLY and CDR2 is FYNNEI. Trimming stripped 8 bases from V and 5 bases from J, with 15 bases between. The CDR3 sequence is 13 residues long. The CDR3 sequence is CASAVDTRYGYTF. CDR3 sequence (DNA): TGTGCCAGCGCAGTTGATACAAGATATGGCTACACCTTC. Based on the CDR3 plus reference TRBV2 and TRBJ1-2, the full variable domain is EPEVTQTPSHQVTQMGQEVILRCVPISNHLYFYWYRQILGQKVEFLVSFYNNEISEKSEIFDDQFSVERPDGSNFTLKIRSTKLEDSAMYFCASAVDTRYGYTFGSGTRLTVV.

The chain combines TRBV11-2 with TRBJ2-3; D is possibly TRBD2 (5 bases). The V end lost 5 bases, the J end lost 6 bases, and 15 bases lay between the germline ends. Per germline, CDR1 SGHAT and CDR2 FQNNGV. The CDR3 is 14 amino acids. This chain's CDR3 is CASSQFRGLDTQYF. CDR3 sequence (DNA): TGTGCCAGCAGCCAATTCCGGGGTCTTGATACGCAGTATTTT.

J is TRBJ1-3 and V is TRBV11-2; D might be TRBD1 (5 bases). Per the germline V gene, CDR1 is SGHAT and CDR2 is FQNNGV. Trimming cost V 0 bases and J 0 bases, with 12 bases left between them. The CDR3 extends over 17 amino acids. CDR3 nucleotide sequence: TGTGCCAGCAGCTTAGATCAGGGCAGACTCTCTGGAAACACCATATATTTT. As protein: CASSLDQGRLSGNTIYF.

J is TRBJ1-1 and V is TRBV18, with 9 positions matching TRBD1. Germline V gene lookup returns CDR1 KGHSH and CDR2 LQKENI. Germline trimming cut 4 bases from V and 5 bases from J; bases unmatched to any gene: 11. The CDR3 covers 16 residues. The CDR3 loop reads CASSRGTGNRGTEAFF. The CDR3 DNA follows: TGTGCCAGCTCACGAGGGACAGGGAATAGAGGTACTGAAGCTTTCTTT.

This chain joins TRBV28 and TRBJ2-3; 11 bases are a match to TRBD1. Germline loops: CDR1 MDHEN, CDR2 SYDVKM. CDR3 length: 16 residues. With V trimmed by 1 base and J by 4 bases, 4 bases remained unmatched. The CDR3 sequence: CASSLSGQGAADTQYF. The DNA of the CDR3 is TGTGCCAGCAGTTTATCCGGACAGGGGGCCGCAGATACGCAGTATTTT.

The gene calls are TRBV2 and TRBJ1-2; TRBD1 might be the D (6 bases). Trimming cost V 11 bases and J 3 bases, with 16 bases left between them. Germline loops: CDR1 SNHLY, CDR2 FYNNEI. This CDR3 comprises 13 residues. The CDR3 sequence is CAGTGQKDYGYTF. The CDR3 DNA follows: TGTGCCGGCACTGGACAGAAGGACTATGGCTACACCTTC.

The V gene is TRBV11-3, the J gene TRBJ2-1; D perhaps matches TRBD2 (6 bases). The V end was cut by 5 bases, the J end by 6 bases, with 23 bases between. This CDR3 region has 17 residues. Germline V CDR1 and CDR2: SGHNT, YENEEA. The CDR3 loop reads CASSPGLWRGDVNEQFF. CDR3 DNA sequence: TGTGCCAGCAGCCCAGGACTCTGGCGGGGCGACGTCAATGAGCAGTTCTTC.

V is TRBV7-2 and J is TRBJ2-7, with a weak D call TRBD2 (6 bases). The germline V gene has CDR1 SGHTA and CDR2 FQGNSA. The CDR3 spans 14 residues. V dropped 4 bases and J dropped 2 bases, with 12 bases sitting between them. The CDR3, as DNA: TGTGCCAGCAGCTCACCTCGGGGGACCTACGAGCAGTACTTC. Translated: CASSSPRGTYEQYF.

This chain joins TRBV5-1 and TRBJ2-5, with D uncertain. The CDR3 loop spans 13 amino acids. Looked up from germline, CDR1 is SGHRS and CDR2 is YFSETQ. V was cut by 4 bases and J by 7 bases, with 14 bases left in between. The CDR3 region has the DNA TGCGCCAGCAGCGAGGCAGAGATAGGGACCCAGTACTTC. Amino acids: CASSEAEIGTQYF. Complete variable domain (other parts from reference TRBV5-1 and TRBJ2-5): KAGVTQTPRYLIKTRGQQVTLSCSPISGHRSVSWYQQTPGQGLQFLFEYFSETQRNKGNFPGRFSGRQFSNSRSEMNVSTLELGDSALYLCASSEAEIGTQYFGPGTRLLVL.

This chain connects TRBV28 to TRBJ2-2, with D possibly TRBD1 on 5 matching bases. The germline V and J ends were trimmed by 5 bases and 7 bases, with 14 bases remaining between them. This CDR3 region has 14 residues. Germline V CDR1 and CDR2: MDHEN, SYDVKM. The CDR3 coding sequence is TGTGCCAGCAGTCAACAGGTTCCAGTCGGGGAGCTGTTTTTT. It specifies CASSQQVPVGELFF.

The chain links TRBV11-2 to TRBJ1-2; no definite D call. This CDR3 region has 13 residues. With 4 bases removed from V and 6 bases from J, the gap between germline ends came to 12 bases. Germline loops: CDR1 SGHAT, CDR2 FQNNGV. CDR3 sequence (DNA): TGTGCCAGCAGCTACGGGAACAGCGATGGCTACACCTTC. This gives the protein CASSYGNSDGYTF. Filled out from reference TRBV11-2 and TRBJ1-2, the complete variable domain reads EAGVAQSPRYKIIEKRQSVAFWCNPISGHATLYWYQQILGQGPKLLIQFQNNGVVDDSQLPKDRFSAERLKGVDSTLKIQPAKLEDSAVYLCASSYGNSDGYTFGSGTRLTVV.

The chain links TRBV11-3 to TRBJ2-2; TRBD1 matches at 10 bases. CDR3 length: 15 amino acids. The germline CDR1 and CDR2 sequences are SGHNT and YENEEA. Trimming at V came to 5 bases and at J to 4 bases, leaving 4 bases not matched to a gene. This CDR3 is CASSRGQGSTGELFF. The CDR3 DNA sequence: TGTGCCAGCAGCCGGGGACAGGGGAGCACCGGGGAGCTGTTTTTT.

V usage is TRBV25-1 and J usage is TRBJ1-2; D is undetermined. The V end lost 8 bases, the J end lost 8 bases, and 12 bases lay between the germline ends. There are 11 residues in the CDR3. The V gene's germline CDR1 is MGHDK and CDR2 SYGVNS. Here the CDR3 reads CASGGQRGYTF. As DNA, the CDR3 is TGTGCCAGCGGCGGCCAGCGGGGCTACACCTTC.

The chain has TRBV12-3 or TRBV12-4 and TRBJ1-1, with D maybe TRBD1 (6 bases). The CDR3 sequence is 13 residues long. Trimming took 6 bases from V and 3 from J, leaving 11 bases between them. The DNA of the CDR3 is TGTGCCAGCAGAGATCCAGGGGACACTGAAGCTTTCTTT. Translating gives CASRDPGDTEAFF.

The V gene is TRBV5-6, the J gene TRBJ1-1; no clear D gene. Germline V lookup: CDR1 SGHDT, CDR2 YYEEEE. Trimming left V 1 base short and J 0 bases short, with 13 bases between. The CDR3 contains 16 residues. The CDR3 DNA is TGTGCCAGCAGCTTGCCAGGCCCCCCAATGAACACTGAAGCTTTCTTT. This encodes CASSLPGPPMNTEAFF.

The genes are TRBV18 and TRBJ2-2; D is possibly TRBD2 (5 bases). Germline V gene sequence: CDR1 KGHSH, CDR2 LQKENI. This CDR3 region has 14 residues. The V end was cut by 6 bases, the J end by 6 bases, with 14 bases between. CDR3 sequence (DNA): TGTGCCAGCTCCCCCTCAGAGGGTCCCGGGGAGCTGTTTTTT. Translated: CASSPSEGPGELFF.

The genes are TRBV3-1 (or the pseudogene TRBV3-2) and TRBJ1-1; D not resolved. Germline V CDR1 and CDR2: LGHDT, YNNKEL (reference sequence). The CDR3 consists of 17 residues. Trimming took 1 base from V and 1 from J, leaving 16 bases between them. The CDR3 nucleotides read TGTGCCAGCAGCCAAGCCTCCCTATCCCCAACGAACACTGAAGCTTTCTTT. Translated, it gives CASSQASLSPTNTEAFF.